The 15 T cell receptor beta chains in this list originate from one sample, sequenced in a study of T cell changes during pregnancy in multiple sclerosis. Repertoires were generated with immunoSEQ multiplex PCR, while TCRdb's copy carries only in-frame clones and drops some. The sample carries about 120,000 clones, under 95% recorded once. The specimen was peripheral blood, collected before pregnancy. Source of these receptors: a female donor with multiple sclerosis, enrolled in a pregnancy study.

The chain couples TRBV10-3 to TRBJ2-5; D unclear. Germline V gene sequence: CDR1 ENHRY, CDR2 SYGVKD. Trimming pared 2 bases from V and 5 bases from J, leaving 15 bases between. CDR3 size: 15 residues. CDR3 residues: CAISERASEMETQYF. CDR3 DNA sequence: TGTGCCATCAGTGAGAGAGCTAGTGAGATGGAGACCCAGTACTTC.

The rearrangement links TRBV5-6 to TRBJ1-1, with D tentatively TRBD1 (6 bases). The germline V and J ends were trimmed by 0 bases and 4 bases, with 19 bases remaining between them. From germline, CDR1 is SGHDT and CDR2 YYEEEE. The CDR3 has 17 residues. CDR3 coding DNA: TGTGCCAGCAGCTTGGGATACCGGGGGAGGGGGAGCACTGAAGCTTTCTTT. The encoded protein is CASSLGYRGRGSTEAFF.

This clone was picked up one time. The V call is TRBV2, the J call TRBJ1-3; possibly TRBD1 for D (5 bases). CDR1 and CDR2 from the germline V gene are SNHLY and FYNNEI. Trimming removed 2 bases from V and 0 bases from J, with 14 bases in between. The CDR3 has 17 residues. CDR3 in DNA: TGTGCCAGCAGTGAACTTGGGGCCCAGAGCTCTGGAAACACCATATATTTT. It yields the protein CASSELGAQSSGNTIYF.

The V call is TRBV11-2, the J call TRBJ1-2; TRBD1 matches 8 bases. The CDR3 contains 15 residues. The V gene's germline CDR1 is SGHAT and CDR2 FQNNGV. The J segment lost 4 bases and the V segment lost 3 bases, leaving 7 bases of the junction unmatched. The CDR3, as DNA: TGTGCCAGCAGCTTCGGGACAGGTCTGGGCTATGGCTACACCTTC. Translating it yields CASSFGTGLGYGYTF.

The rearrangement joins TRBV30 to TRBJ1-6, with a possible D match to TRBD1 (5 bases). Germline CDR1 and CDR2: GTSNPN and SVGIG (reference sequence). This CDR3 has 15 residues. Trimming cost V 4 bases and J 12 bases, with 22 bases left between them. CDR3 loop: CAWNPPTASRGPLHF. The CDR3 nucleotides read TGTGCCTGGAACCCCCCGACGGCTAGTAGGGGACCCCTCCACTTT.

This chain joins TRBV14 and TRBJ1-3; weak D call: TRBD1 (5 bases). The CDR3 loop spans 16 amino acids. Trimming cost V 4 bases and J 0 bases, with 13 bases left between them. CDR1 and CDR2 from the germline V gene are SGHDN and FVKESK. CDR3 bases: TGTGCCAGCAGCCGGGGGGGGTCCTTCTCTGGAAACACCATATATTTT. Residues: CASSRGGSFSGNTIYF.

The genes are TRBV19 and TRBJ1-1; 7 nucleotides line up with TRBD1. Trimming at V came to 8 bases and at J to 11 bases, leaving 23 bases not matched to a gene. CDR3 size: 16 residues. Germline CDR1 and CDR2: LNHDA and SQIVND (reference sequence). As DNA, the CDR3 is TGTGCCAGTTATGCCGGTCTAAATAAAGGGGGCGGCGGGGCTTTCTTT. As protein: CASYAGLNKGGGGAFF.

The chain is built from TRBV2 and TRBJ1-5, with D maybe TRBD1 (6 bases). The CDR3 covers 14 residues. Trimming removed 6 bases from V and 7 bases from J, with 16 bases in between. Germline loops: CDR1 SNHLY, CDR2 FYNNEI. The CDR3: CASSVQGGEQPQHF. Here the CDR3 DNA reads TGTGCCAGCAGCGTACAGGGTGGTGAACAGCCCCAGCATTTT.

J is TRBJ1-5 and V is TRBV6-9; a weak D match, TRBD1 (5 bases). The CDR3 runs 18 residues. Trimming pared 2 bases from V and 3 bases from J, leaving 20 bases between. Germline CDR1 reads MNHGY; CDR2 reads SVAAGI. The CDR3 loop is CASSYGVGHIGINQPQHF. As DNA, the CDR3 is TGTGCCAGCAGTTATGGTGTTGGACACATAGGGATCAATCAGCCCCAGCATTTT.

This clone was found once. The V call is TRBV4-1, the J call TRBJ2-1; 8 bases are a match to TRBD2. This CDR3 has 18 amino acids. Per germline, CDR1 MGHRA and CDR2 YSYEKL. The V segment lost 3 bases and the J segment 2 bases; nucleotides outside the gene matches: 12. CDR3 sequence reads: CASSHPGAAGDPYNEQFF. As DNA, the CDR3 is TGCGCCAGCAGCCACCCGGGGGCAGCGGGGGACCCCTACAATGAGCAGTTCTTC.

The genes are TRBV25-1 and TRBJ2-3; 12 bases agree with TRBD2. The junction had 5 bases not matched to a gene; V was cut back by 4 bases and J by 6 bases. CDR3 length: 15 amino acids. CDR1 and CDR2 from the germline V gene are MGHDK and SYGVNS. The CDR3 sequence: CASSGLAGGMDTQYF. The CDR3 DNA reads as TGTGCCAGCAGTGGGCTAGCGGGGGGGATGGATACGCAGTATTTT.

The chain's CDR3 is CAWNRGPNSNQPQHF. The CDR3 DNA reads as TGTGCCTGGAACAGGGGACCCAATAGCAATCAGCCCCAGCATTTT. J is TRBJ1-5 and V is TRBV30; 7 nucleotides match TRBD1. Germline values: CDR1 GTSNPN, CDR2 SVGIG (reference sequence). There are 15 residues in the CDR3. V dropped 4 bases and J dropped 0; count of bases not matched to a gene: 6.

The gene calls are TRBV5-1 and TRBJ1-3; the D is unclear. Germline V lookup: CDR1 SGHRS, CDR2 YFSETQ. Trimming shortened V by 0 bases and J by 4 bases, and 8 bases separated the two germline ends. This CDR3 contains 14 residues. The CDR3 sequence: CASSLGGEGNTIYF. Written as DNA, the CDR3 is TGCGCCAGCAGCTTGGGAGGCGAGGGAAACACCATATATTTT.

The CDR3 loop reads CASSLARGLAGRNEQFF. The CDR3 DNA sequence: TGTGCCAGCAGCTTAGCGAGGGGACTAGCGGGACGCAATGAGCAGTTCTTC. The chain combines TRBV11-2 with TRBJ2-1; 13 bases agree with TRBD2. Germline-derived CDR1 and CDR2 are SGHAT and FQNNGV. V was clipped by 1 base and J by 6 bases; unmatched bases: 6. CDR3 length: 17 residues. Filled out from reference TRBV11-2 and TRBJ2-1, the complete variable domain reads EAGVAQSPRYKIIEKRQSVAFWCNPISGHATLYWYQQILGQGPKLLIQFQNNGVVDDSQLPKDRFSAERLKGVDSTLKIQPAKLEDSAVYLCASSLARGLAGRNEQFFGPGTRLTVL.

This sequence joins TRBV9 and TRBJ1-1; D gene unclear. V was clipped by 2 bases and J by 7 bases, with 12 bases between them. The CDR3 loop spans 13 amino acids. Germline CDR1 reads SGDLS; CDR2 reads YYNGEE. The CDR3, as DNA: TGTGCCAGCAGCGTGCTTGAGACATTTGAAGCTTTCTTT. This encodes CASSVLETFEAFF.